This is a list of T cell receptor beta chains from one sample in a study of blood T cell repertoires in COVID-19. The data were produced by immunoSEQ multiplex PCR, yet TCRdb's version contains in-frame clones alone and is incomplete. The sample shows about 130,000 clones, around nine tenths of them seen only once. Sequencing input: PBMCs or T cells enriched from blood (not recorded which). The receptors come from a woman between 50 and 59 years old who had recovered from COVID-19. Both conserved end residues are part of each CDR3. The D gene is left open where the match is weak. The listing skips clone size in some rows; elsewhere it reads once, few, many or a size class.

TRBV9	TRBJ2-3	-	TRBD2	CASSVALAADTQYF	TGTGCCAGCAGCGTAGCTCTAGCGGCAGATACGCAGTATTTT
TRBV9	TRBJ2-7	-	TRBD1	CASSELPGQGQGEQYF	TGTGCCAGCAGCGAACTACCGGGACAGGGGCAGGGCGAGCAGTACTTC
TRBV3-1/TRBV3-2	TRBJ2-3	-	TRBD2	CASSQGRIAGGRSTDTQYF	TGTGCCAGCAGCCAAGGGCGAATAGCGGGGGGGCGGAGCACAGATACGCAGTATTTT
TRBV19	TRBJ1-4	-	TRBD1	CASKKGAGEKLFF	TGTGCCAGTAAGAAGGGGGCAGGGGAAAAACTGTTTTTT
TRBV7-2	TRBJ2-3	-	TRBD1	CATPGTGVSDTQYF	TGTGCCACCCCCGGGACAGGGGTTTCGGATACGCAGTATTTT
TRBV7-3	TRBJ2-1	-	TRBD2	CASSLTPSGGVYEQFF	TGTGCCAGCAGCTTAACGCCTAGCGGGGGAGTCTATGAGCAGTTCTTC
TRBV29-1	TRBJ1-1	-	-	CSSSIGQGNTEAFF	TGCAGCTCCTCGATTGGGCAGGGGAACACTGAAGCTTTCTTT
TRBV4-3	TRBJ2-6	once	-	CASSQEGGGSGANVLTF	TGCGCCAGCAGCCAAGAAGGGGGGGGCTCTGGGGCCAACGTCCTGACTTTC
TRBV25-1	TRBJ1-2	-	TRBD1	CASSDPQLQSTGPSGYTF	TGTGCCAGCAGTGATCCACAACTTCAATCGACAGGGCCTTCTGGCTACACCTTC
TRBV19	TRBJ2-2	-	-	CASSRDIFNTGELFF	TGTGCCAGTAGTAGGGACATCTTTAACACCGGGGAGCTGTTTTTT
TRBV7-9	TRBJ2-2	-	-	CASSLATRTGELFF	TGTGCCAGCAGCTTAGCTACCAGGACCGGGGAGCTGTTTTTT
TRBV28	TRBJ1-1	-	TRBD1	CASSFSRGFMNTEAFF	TGTGCCAGCAGTTTTTCCAGGGGGTTCATGAACACTGAAGCTTTCTTT
TRBV7-2	TRBJ1-3	-	TRBD1	CASSLPRGLGNTIYF	TGTGCCAGCAGCTTACCCAGGGGGTTAGGAAACACCATATATTTT
TRBV24-1	TRBJ2-7	-	TRBD1	CATSDHLGTGSYEQYF	TGTGCCACCAGTGATCACCTCGGGACAGGTTCTTACGAGCAGTACTTC
TRBV2	TRBJ2-5	-	TRBD2	CASSDLRSGGKQETQYF	TGTGCCAGCAGTGACCTCCGTAGCGGGGGTAAACAAGAGACCCAGTACTTC
TRBV19	TRBJ1-2	-	TRBD1	CASSITGQGSFGYTF	TGTGCCAGTAGTATTACGGGACAGGGATCATTTGGCTACACCTTC
TRBV6-5	TRBJ2-3	once	TRBD1	CASSKQTGSTDTQYF	TGTGCCAGCAGTAAACAGACAGGGTCAACAGATACGCAGTATTTT
TRBV18	TRBJ1-1	once	-	CASSPAGMNTEAFF	TGTGCCAGCTCACCAGCAGGGATGAACACTGAAGCTTTCTTT
TRBV6-5	TRBJ1-1	-	-	CASSRGRQRNTEAFF	TGTGCCAGCAGTCGTGGCAGGCAAAGGAACACTGAAGCTTTCTTT
TRBV7-2	TRBJ1-1	-	TRBD1	CASSSDRGTEAFF	TGTGCCAGCAGCTCGGACAGGGGCACTGAAGCTTTCTTT